This TCR beta chain was sequenced in a study of shared clonotypes between healthy human individuals. Study outcomes and limitations: Shared clonotypes: 4.5% to 6% naive CD4, around 3.7% naive CD8, less than 2.5% memory CD4, 0.4% to 0.45% memory CD8.

Points on this clone: Its antigen is unidentified.

All donors were Caucasian adults living in Nashville, Tennessee. An even split of each subset's genomic DNA across several immunoSEQ plates was performed. Sequencing was performed with immunoSEQ multiplex PCR; in TCRdb, only in-frame clones are kept and a portion is missing. Counted here are some 2.1 million clones, 95% occurring once; the ten biggest clones make up 0.1% to 0.15%. This CDR3 spans 16 amino acids. J lost 8 bases, V lost 6 bases, and 15 bases had no gene match. The V gene's germline CDR1 is MNHEY and CDR2 SMNVEV (reference sequence). The V call is TRBV27, the J call TRBJ1-4; 7 bases are shared with TRBD1. Sequencing used naive CD4+ T cells sorted from blood. Subset here: CD45RA+ positively selected. This clonotype was obtained from a man aged 18 to 30 in good health. CDR3 loop: CASRAGTVAGGEKLFF. The CDR3 DNA follows: TGTGCCAGCAGGGCAGGGACAGTCGCCGGGGGGGAAAAACTGTTTTTT.